This TCR beta chain was obtained from a study of Graves' ophthalmopathy and Graves' hyperthyroidism (dated by TCRdb to the late 2010s). About the investigation overall: Peripheral blood was collected at initial diagnosis, prior to any treatment. To explore V-J signatures distinguishing ophthalmopathy from hyperthyroidism, a discovery set of under 110 patients (roughly 45 ophthalmopathy, about 57 stable hyperthyroidism) was enrolled. In five or six hyperthyroidism patients, the T-cell repertoires found in thyroid tissue were compared with those found in blood. TCR beta repertoire signatures were used to distinguish Graves' ophthalmopathy from Graves' hyperthyroidism and to predict progression to ophthalmopathy. The independent validation cohort included about 19 hyperthyroidism patients plus 17 patients who later progressed from hyperthyroidism to ophthalmopathy. Once sampling was done, hyperthyroidism patients were given methimazole at a starting dose of 30 mg daily, while ophthalmopathy patients were given high-dose intravenous methylprednisolone. In total, 120 to 150 blood samples were TCR-sequenced: approximately 42 ophthalmopathy, under 85 hyperthyroidism and roughly 17 hyperthyroidism-to-ophthalmopathy patients.

TCR beta CDR3 regions were amplified from RNA transcripts for repertoire sequencing. The first round was an RT-PCR using HTBI primers with the Qiagen OneStep RT-PCR kit, and this first round was followed by a second-round multiplex PCR, then size selection and purification. Sequencing of the libraries was carried out on an Illumina HiSeq2000 in paired-end mode with 100 bp reads. Concerning the study's data processing: SOAPnuke was used to process the reads, throwing out any read that had adapters, had uncalled bases, had a mean Phred below 15, or lacked an exact constant-primer or identifier match. COPE v1.2.5 was used to merge high-quality paired reads. Each unique nucleotide sequence was treated as a clonotype, and MiTCR v1.1 was used to align the clonotypes to the IMGT TRB V, D and J references. Analysis was restricted to V-J combinations with a frequency above 0.0001, which covered 98% to 99.2% of repertoires. A TCR clonal expansion and chaos score per V-J combination was defined as the ratio of F50 clonal expansion to chaos observed in the TCRdist matrix. Features were reduced by Welch's t-statistics and random forest to 10 to 15 V-J combinations, which fed a naive Bayes classifier. The similarity between thyroid and blood repertoires was quantified using the Morisita-Horn index. The public reads were run again by TCRdb, first through fastp at Q25 and then through MiXCR, and only productive beta chains were kept. Each CDR3 protein appears once, grouped with its most common genes and DNA. Here the V and J calls rest on TCRdb's processing, not on the authors' analysis. The sample has around 600,000 distinct CDR3 sequences on record, about 40% of them singletons. The ten largest clones represent roughly 3.5% of the sample.

CDR1 and CDR2 were assigned from the germline V gene as SGHTA and FQGNSA. Relative to germline, V is 4 bases shorter and J is 8 bases shorter, with 17 bases between their ends. From its cysteine to its phenylalanine, the CDR3 spans 14 amino acids. Left in the record is the CDR3 DNA by itself, 42 bases read in frame from the first base. This clonotype has a count of ten or more. Its antigen is currently not known. No base-level quality is on record; no much larger clone is a single base apart. Study-wide findings and limitations: In validation, the model predicted ophthalmopathy progression with nearly 71% sensitivity and less than 80% specificity; eleven to twelve predicted patients were CT-confirmed with GO in a median of 6.5 months. No statistical method was used to predetermine the sample size, and group allocation was not hidden from the investigators. Most expanded thyroid clonotypes with frequency above 0.001 were also detected in blood, suggesting blood repertoires may reflect the thyroid immune response. In cross-validation, the 13-signature model distinguished ophthalmopathy from stable hyperthyroidism with 87.88% sensitivity and 81% to 82% specificity, while in the test set the corresponding values were around 79% and 71%.

Ophthalmopathy patients had moderately to severely active disease, Clinical Activity Score of at least 3, NOSPECS grade of at least 4, and disease duration under 3 months. Patients were excluded if they had other autoimmune diseases, uncontrolled infections, pregnancy or lactation. Diagnosis relied on clinical symptoms, serum thyroxine, TRAb, thyroid ultrasound and orbital computed tomography. PBMCs were isolated from 10 ml of fresh peripheral blood by Ficoll-Paque density gradient centrifugation. Total RNA was extracted with Trizol reagent and quality-checked on an Agilent 2100 Bioanalyzer. Sequenced: peripheral blood. The chain is made from TRBV7-2 and TRBJ1-2; the D gene cannot be resolved reliably. The clonotype originates from an adult man with Graves' ophthalmopathy. The encoded CDR3 is CASSSGRNPRGYTF. At the DNA level, the sequence is TGTGCCAGCAGCTCCGGACGGAACCCCCGGGGCTACACCTTC.